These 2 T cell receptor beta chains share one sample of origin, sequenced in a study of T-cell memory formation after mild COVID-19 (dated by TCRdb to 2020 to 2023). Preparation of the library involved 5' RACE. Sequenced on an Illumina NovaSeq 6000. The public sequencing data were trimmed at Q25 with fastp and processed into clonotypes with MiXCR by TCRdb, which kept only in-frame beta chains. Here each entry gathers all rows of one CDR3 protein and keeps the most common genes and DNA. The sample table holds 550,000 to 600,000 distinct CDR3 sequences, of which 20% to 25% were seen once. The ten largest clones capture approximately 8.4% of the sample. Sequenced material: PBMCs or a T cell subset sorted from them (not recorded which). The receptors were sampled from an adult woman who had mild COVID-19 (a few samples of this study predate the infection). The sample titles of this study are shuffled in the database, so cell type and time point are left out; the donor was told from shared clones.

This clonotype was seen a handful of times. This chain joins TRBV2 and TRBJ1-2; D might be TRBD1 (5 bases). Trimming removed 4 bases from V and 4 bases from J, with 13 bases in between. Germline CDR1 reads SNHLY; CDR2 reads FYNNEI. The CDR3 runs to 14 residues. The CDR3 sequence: CASSVPGVTYGYTF. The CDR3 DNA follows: TGTGCCAGCAGTGTCCCGGGGGTGACCTATGGCTACACCTTC.

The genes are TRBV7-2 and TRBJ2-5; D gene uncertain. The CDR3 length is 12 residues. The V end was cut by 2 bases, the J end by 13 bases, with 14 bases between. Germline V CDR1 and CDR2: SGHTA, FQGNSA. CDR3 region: CASSLYGQALYF. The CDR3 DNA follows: TGTGCCAGCAGCTTATACGGGCAGGCGTTGTACTTC.